This TCR beta chain comes out of a study of beta chain features in type 1 diabetes. Across the whole study: Researchers looked at about 110 million sorted cells across all samples. Points from the study as a whole: Shorter templates might be favored by PCR, equally in patients and controls. Relative to healthy donors, patients appeared to have naive, central memory and Treg TCRB repertoires that were more similar.

This clone has just a few counts. As yet, its antigen is unknown. The isolated RNA, all of it, was reverse transcribed, so expressed TCRB transcripts were what got sequenced. Produced via immunoSEQ multiplex PCR; TCRdb's table is partial and in-frame only. Of fewer than 900,000 clones listed, about 17% are singletons. This CDR3 region has 14 residues. The junction had 3 bases not matched to a gene; V was cut back by 2 bases and J by 5 bases. The germline V gene has CDR1 LNHNV and CDR2 YYDKDF (reference sequence). The sequence was obtained from a woman between 18 and 30 years old in good health. The sample was naive CD4+ T cells from blood. This chain uses TRBV15 with TRBJ2-5, with 9 bases identical to TRBD1. In DNA form, the CDR3 reads TGTGCCACCAGCAGACCCGACAGGGGGGAGACCCAGTACTTC. Its translation is CATSRPDRGETQYF.